The subject of this entry is one T cell receptor (beta chain). The data were taken from a study of blood T cells in healthy people across ages. A second PCR, run for about 6 to 12 cycles, used a sample-barcoded 5' primer plus a J-beta primer mix. Using its own MiXCR run on the 5' RACE reads, TCRdb lists one record per CDR3 protein. The sample contains 780,000 or so distinct CDR3 sequences, roughly 56% of which appear only once. Trimming took 3 bases from V and 2 from J; bases not matched to a gene: 19. CDR1 and CDR2 (germline): DFQATT, SNEGSKA (reference sequence). CDR3 length: 19 amino acids. The rearrangement uses TRBV20-1 and TRBJ2-3, with TRBD2 matching over 8 bases. The sequence was obtained from a man aged 35 to 55 in good health. The source material was blood. The CDR3 DNA reads TGCAGTGCTAGGTCCCAGGGGCGAGCTCCTAGCGGGTCCACAGATACGCAGTATTTT. This translates into CSARSQGRAPSGSTDTQYF.